This T cell receptor (beta chain) appears in the sequencing data of a study of T cells in Graves' hyperthyroidism and ophthalmopathy. Template material for amplifying TCR beta CDR3 regions consisted of RNA transcripts. The HTBI primer set served for first-round RT-PCR of the TCR CDR3. TCRdb re-derived calls from the multiplex PCR reads in MiXCR, one entry per CDR3 protein. The sample lists around 300,000 distinct CDR3 sequences, approximately 15% occurring once. This clonotype has a count of ten or more. For Graves' hyperthyroidism to be stable, ophthalmopathy could not progress within 18 months. Germline CDR1 reads DFQATT; CDR2 reads SNEGSKA (reference sequence). Deletions cut 6 bases from V and 6 bases from J, with 18 bases between. The CDR3 consists of 13 residues.

The sample comprised blood. J is TRBJ2-7 and V is TRBV20-1; D unresolved. The source is a woman aged 25 to 39 with Graves' hyperthyroidism. CDR3 in amino acids: CSALTGRTAEQYF. The CDR3 DNA follows: TGCAGTGCACTCACCGGACGGACGGCCGAGCAGTACTTC.